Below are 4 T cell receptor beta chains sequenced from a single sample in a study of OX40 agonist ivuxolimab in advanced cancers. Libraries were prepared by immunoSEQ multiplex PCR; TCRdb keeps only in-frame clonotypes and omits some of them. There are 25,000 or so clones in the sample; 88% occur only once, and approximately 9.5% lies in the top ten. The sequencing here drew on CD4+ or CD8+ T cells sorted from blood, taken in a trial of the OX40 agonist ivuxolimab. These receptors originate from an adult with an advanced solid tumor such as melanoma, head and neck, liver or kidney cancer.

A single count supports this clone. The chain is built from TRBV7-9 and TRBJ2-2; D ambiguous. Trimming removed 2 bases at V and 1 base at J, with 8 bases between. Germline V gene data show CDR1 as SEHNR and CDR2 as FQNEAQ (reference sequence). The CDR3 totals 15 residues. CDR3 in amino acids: CASSLSPMNTGELFF. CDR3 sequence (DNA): TGTGCCAGCAGCTTAAGCCCGATGAACACCGGGGAGCTGTTTTTT.

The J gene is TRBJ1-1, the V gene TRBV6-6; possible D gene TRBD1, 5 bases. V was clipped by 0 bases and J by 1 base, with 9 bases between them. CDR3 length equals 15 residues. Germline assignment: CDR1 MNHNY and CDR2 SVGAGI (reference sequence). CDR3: CASSYSQGRNTEAFF. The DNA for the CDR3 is TGTGCCAGCAGTTACTCGCAGGGAAGGAACACTGAAGCTTTCTTT.

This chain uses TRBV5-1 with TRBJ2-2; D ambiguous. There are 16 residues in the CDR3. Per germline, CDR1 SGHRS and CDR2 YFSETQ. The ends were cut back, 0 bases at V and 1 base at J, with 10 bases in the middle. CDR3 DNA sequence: TGCGCCAGCAGCTTGGAACCCGGTGAGAACACCGGGGAGCTGTTTTTT. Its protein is CASSLEPGENTGELFF. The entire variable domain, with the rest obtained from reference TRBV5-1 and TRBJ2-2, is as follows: KAGVTQTPRYLIKTRGQQVTLSCSPISGHRSVSWYQQTPGQGLQFLFEYFSETQRNKGNFPGRFSGRQFSNSRSEMNVSTLELGDSALYLCASSLEPGENTGELFFGEGSRLTVL.

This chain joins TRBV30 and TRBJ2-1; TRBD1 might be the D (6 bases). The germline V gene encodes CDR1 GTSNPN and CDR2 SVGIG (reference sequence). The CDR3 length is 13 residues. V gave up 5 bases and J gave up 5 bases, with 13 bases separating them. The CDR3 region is CAWGLQGNNEQFF. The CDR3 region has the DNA TGTGCCTGGGGCCTACAGGGCAACAATGAGCAGTTCTTC.